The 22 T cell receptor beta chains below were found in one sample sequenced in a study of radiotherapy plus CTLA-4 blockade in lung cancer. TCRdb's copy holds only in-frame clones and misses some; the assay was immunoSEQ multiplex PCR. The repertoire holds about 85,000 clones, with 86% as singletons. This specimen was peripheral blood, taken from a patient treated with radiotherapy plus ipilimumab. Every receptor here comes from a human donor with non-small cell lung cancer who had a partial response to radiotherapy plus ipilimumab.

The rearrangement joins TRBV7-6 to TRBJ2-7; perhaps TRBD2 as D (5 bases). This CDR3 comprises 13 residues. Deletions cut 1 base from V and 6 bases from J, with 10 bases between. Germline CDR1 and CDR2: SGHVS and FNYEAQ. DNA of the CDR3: TGTGCCAGCAGCTTAGTTCGGGATAGCGAGCAGTACGTC. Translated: CASSLVRDSEQYV.

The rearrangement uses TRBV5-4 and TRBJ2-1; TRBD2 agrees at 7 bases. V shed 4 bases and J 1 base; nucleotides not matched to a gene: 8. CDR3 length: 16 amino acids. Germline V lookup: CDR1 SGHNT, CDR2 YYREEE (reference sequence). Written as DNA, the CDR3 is TGTGCCAGCAGCCGAGATTCGGGAGGATCCTACAATGAGCAGTTCTTC. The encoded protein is CASSRDSGGSYNEQFF.

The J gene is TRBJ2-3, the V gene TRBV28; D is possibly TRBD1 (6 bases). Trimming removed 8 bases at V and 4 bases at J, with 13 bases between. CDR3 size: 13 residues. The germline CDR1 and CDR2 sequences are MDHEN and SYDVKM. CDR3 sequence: CASSKPGADTQYF. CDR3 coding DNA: TGTGCCAGCTCGAAGCCAGGGGCAGATACGCAGTATTTT.

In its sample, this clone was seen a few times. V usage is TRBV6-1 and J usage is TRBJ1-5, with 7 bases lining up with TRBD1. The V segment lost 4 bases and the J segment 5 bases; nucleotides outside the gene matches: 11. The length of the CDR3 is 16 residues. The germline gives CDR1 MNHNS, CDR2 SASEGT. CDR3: CASSANRDSRDQPQHF. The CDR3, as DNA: TGTGCCAGCAGTGCGAACCGGGACAGCCGAGATCAGCCCCAGCATTTT.

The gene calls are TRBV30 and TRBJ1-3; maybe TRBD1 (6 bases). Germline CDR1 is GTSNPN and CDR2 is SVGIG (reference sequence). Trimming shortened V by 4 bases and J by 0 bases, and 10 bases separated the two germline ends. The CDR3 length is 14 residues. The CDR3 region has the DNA TGTGCCTGGACGACAGGACTCTCTGGAAACACCATATATTTT. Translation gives CAWTTGLSGNTIYF.

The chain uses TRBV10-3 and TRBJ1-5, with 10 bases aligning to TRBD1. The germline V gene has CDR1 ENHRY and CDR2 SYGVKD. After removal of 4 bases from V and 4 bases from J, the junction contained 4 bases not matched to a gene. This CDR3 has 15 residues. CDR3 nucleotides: TGTGCCATCAGTGCCGGGACAGGGGAGAATCAGCCCCAGCATTTT. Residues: CAISAGTGENQPQHF.

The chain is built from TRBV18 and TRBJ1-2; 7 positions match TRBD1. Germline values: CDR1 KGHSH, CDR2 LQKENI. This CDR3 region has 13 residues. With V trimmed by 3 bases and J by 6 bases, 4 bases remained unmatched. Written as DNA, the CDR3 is TGTGCCAGCTCACCGACTACAGGGGATGGCTACACCTTC. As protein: CASSPTTGDGYTF. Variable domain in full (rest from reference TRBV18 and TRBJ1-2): NAGVMQNPRHLVRRRGQEARLRCSPMKGHSHVYWYRQLPEEGLKFMVYLQKENIIDESGMPKERFSAEFPKEGPSILRIQQVVRGDSAAYFCASSPTTGDGYTFGSGTRLTVV.

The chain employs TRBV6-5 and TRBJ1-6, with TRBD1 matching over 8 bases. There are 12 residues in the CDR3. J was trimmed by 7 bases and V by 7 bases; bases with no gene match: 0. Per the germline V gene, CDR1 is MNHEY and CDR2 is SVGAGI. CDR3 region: CASNRGNSPLHF. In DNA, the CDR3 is TGTGCCAGCAACAGGGGGAATTCACCCCTCCACTTT.

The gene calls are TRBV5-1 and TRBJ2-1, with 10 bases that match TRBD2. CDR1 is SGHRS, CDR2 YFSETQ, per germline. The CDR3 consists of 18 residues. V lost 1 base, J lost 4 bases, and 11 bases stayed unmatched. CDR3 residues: CASSLKASGRSVYNEQFF. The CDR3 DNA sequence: TGCGCCAGCAGCTTGAAGGCTAGCGGGAGATCAGTATACAATGAGCAGTTCTTC.

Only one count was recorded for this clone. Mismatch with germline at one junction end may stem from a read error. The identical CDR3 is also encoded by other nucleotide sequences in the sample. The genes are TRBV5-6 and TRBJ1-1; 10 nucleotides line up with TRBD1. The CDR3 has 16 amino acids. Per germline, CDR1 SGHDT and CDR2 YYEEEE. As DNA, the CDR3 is TGTGCCAGCAGTTTGGGGCTCGGGACAGGGGACACTGAAGCTTTCTTT. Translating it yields CASSLGLGTGDTEAFF.

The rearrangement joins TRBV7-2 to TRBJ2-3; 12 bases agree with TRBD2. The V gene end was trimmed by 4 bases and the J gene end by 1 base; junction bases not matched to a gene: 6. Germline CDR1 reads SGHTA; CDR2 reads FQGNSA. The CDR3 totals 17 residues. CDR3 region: CASSSEGLAGRTDTQYF. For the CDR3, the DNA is TGTGCCAGCAGCTCTGAGGGACTAGCGGGTCGCACAGATACGCAGTATTTT.

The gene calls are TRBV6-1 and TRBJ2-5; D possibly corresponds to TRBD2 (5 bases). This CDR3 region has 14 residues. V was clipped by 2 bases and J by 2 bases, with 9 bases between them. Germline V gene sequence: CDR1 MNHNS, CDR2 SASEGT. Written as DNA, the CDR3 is TGTGCCAGCAGTGAATTAGAGCGGCAAGAGACCCAGTACTTC. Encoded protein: CASSELERQETQYF.

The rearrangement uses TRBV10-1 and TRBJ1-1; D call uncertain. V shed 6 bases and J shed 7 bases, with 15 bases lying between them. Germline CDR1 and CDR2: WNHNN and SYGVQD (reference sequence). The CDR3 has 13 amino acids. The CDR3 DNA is TGCGCCAGCAGGCCCCCCGGGAGAAATGAAGCTTTCTTT. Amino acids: CASRPPGRNEAFF.

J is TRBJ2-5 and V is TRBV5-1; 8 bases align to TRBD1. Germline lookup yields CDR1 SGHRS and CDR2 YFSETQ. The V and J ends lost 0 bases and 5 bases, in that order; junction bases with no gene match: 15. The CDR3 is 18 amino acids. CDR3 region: CASSLVLVGTGSRETQYF. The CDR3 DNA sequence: TGCGCCAGCAGCTTGGTCTTAGTCGGGACAGGTAGTAGGGAGACCCAGTACTTC.

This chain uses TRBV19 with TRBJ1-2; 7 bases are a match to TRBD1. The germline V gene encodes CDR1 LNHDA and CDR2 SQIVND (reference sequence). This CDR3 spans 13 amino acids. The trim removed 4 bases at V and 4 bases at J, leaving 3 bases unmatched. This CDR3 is CASSTGQLYGYTF. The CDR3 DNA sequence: TGTGCCAGTAGTACGGGACAGCTCTATGGCTACACCTTC.

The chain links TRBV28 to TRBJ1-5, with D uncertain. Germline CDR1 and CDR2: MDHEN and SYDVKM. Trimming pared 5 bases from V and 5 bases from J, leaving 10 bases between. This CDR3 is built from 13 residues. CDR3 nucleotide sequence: TGTGCCAGCAGTCTTGACATATATCAGCCCCAGCATTTT. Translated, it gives CASSLDIYQPQHF.

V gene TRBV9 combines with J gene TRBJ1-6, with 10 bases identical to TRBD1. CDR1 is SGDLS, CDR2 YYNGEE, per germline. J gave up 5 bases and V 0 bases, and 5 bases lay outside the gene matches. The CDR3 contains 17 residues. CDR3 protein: CASSVGQGAPDNSPLHF. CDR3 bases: TGTGCCAGCAGCGTAGGACAGGGGGCGCCGGATAATTCACCCCTCCACTTT. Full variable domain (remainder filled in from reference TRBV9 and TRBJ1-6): DSGVTQTPKHLITATGQRVTLRCSPRSGDLSVYWYQQSLDQGLQFLIQYYNGEERAKGNILERFSAQQFPDLHSELNLSSLELGDSALYFCASSVGQGAPDNSPLHFGNGTRLTVT.

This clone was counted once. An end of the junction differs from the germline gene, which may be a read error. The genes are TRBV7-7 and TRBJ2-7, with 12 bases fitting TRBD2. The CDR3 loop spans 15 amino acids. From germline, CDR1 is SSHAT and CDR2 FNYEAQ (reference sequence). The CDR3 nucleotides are TGTGCTAGCAGCCCCTCTAGCGGGAGGGCCAGAGAGCAGTACTTC. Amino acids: CASSPSSGRAREQYF.

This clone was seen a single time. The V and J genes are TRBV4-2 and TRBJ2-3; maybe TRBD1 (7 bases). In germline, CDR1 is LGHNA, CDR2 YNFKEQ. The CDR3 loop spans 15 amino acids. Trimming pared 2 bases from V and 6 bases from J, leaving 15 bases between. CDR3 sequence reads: CASSQRGAGGDTQYF. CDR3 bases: TGTGCCAGCAGCCAAAGGGGGGCAGGGGGGGATACGCAGTATTTT.

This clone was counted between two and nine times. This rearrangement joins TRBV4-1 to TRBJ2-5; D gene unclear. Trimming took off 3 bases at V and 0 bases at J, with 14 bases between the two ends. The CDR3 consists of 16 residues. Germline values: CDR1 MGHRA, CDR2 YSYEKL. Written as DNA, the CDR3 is TGCGCCAGCAGCCACCGGTACTCAGCGTACCAAGAGACCCAGTACTTC. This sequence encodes CASSHRYSAYQETQYF.

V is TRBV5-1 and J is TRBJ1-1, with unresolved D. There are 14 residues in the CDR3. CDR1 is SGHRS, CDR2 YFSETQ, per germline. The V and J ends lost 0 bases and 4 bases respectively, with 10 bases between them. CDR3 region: CASSLGPTRTEAFF. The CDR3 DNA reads TGCGCCAGCAGCTTGGGGCCGACACGCACTGAAGCTTTCTTT.

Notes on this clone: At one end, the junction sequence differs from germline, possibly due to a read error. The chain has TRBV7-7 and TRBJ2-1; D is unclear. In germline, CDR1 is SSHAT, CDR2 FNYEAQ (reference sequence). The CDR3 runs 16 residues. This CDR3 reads CASSLGVGFSYNEQFF. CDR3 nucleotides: TGTGCTAGCAGCTTAGGTGTGGGCTTCTCCTACAATGAGCAGTTCTTC.